This T cell receptor beta chain was obtained from a study of blood T cell repertoires in COVID-19 (dated by TCRdb to the early 2020s). In terms of the full investigation: Collaborator samples came from the United States, Italy and Spain and covered acute and convalescent phases of COVID-19. The prospective study material was composed of cDNA or gDNA derived from T cells, B-cell-depleted T cells, or PBMCs. Deeply sampled blood TCRbeta repertoires from subjects exposed to, actively infected with, or recovered from COVID-19 were included in the dataset. The repertoires were released in a freely available public database intended as a resource for research on the immune response to SARS-CoV-2. Samples were obtained from the ongoing ImmuneRACE study (first 160 participants) and from 950 to 1,500 subjects provided by 6 global collaborators. Sample metadata almost always included a de-identified subject ID, COVID-19 status, age in years and sex. HLA class I and class II types, where available, came from metadata supplied by the sample provider rather than from assay-based typing.

In Seattle, one collaborating source enrolled patients while the infection was active and tracked those patients longitudinally over the course of disease. Collaborating institutions collected whole blood in K2EDTA tubes following their own protocols. For TCRbeta analysis, collaborators shipped samples in one of three forms: frozen whole blood, isolated PBMCs, or DNA extracted from either of those sample types. Points the paper makes about the study in general: Clinical and demographic metadata were provided uncurated, with the amount varying by source and participant.

TCRbeta CDR3 regions were amplified from genomic DNA using the immunoSEQ Assay, a bias-controlled multiplex PCR. As for the original processing: The number of nucleated cells in each sample was estimated by amplification of reference gene primers within the assay. Sequence reads were collapsed and filtered to measure the absolute abundance of every unique TCRbeta CDR3 rearrangement. For each sample, productive Simpson clonality was calculated as the square root of Simpson's diversity index over productive rearrangements. Sourced from immuneACCESS, this table was stored by TCRdb with only in-frame sequences that have V and J called. A share of the clones is absent; for the studies checked, an unresolved V gene accounts for under half, and the remainder has no known explanation. The DNA gave D and trimming, while V, J and clone size come from that table. Recorded for this sample are 150,000 to 200,000 clones; approximately 87% of them occurred a single time. The biggest ten clones account for approximately 11% of the sample.

As encoded in the germline V gene, CDR1 is SGHTA while CDR2 is FQGNSA. V and J lose 3 bases and 3 bases, and a span of 8 bases separates them. The CDR3 measures 13 amino acids from cysteine to phenylalanine. Here the CDR3 DNA is all that survives: 39 bases in frame from base 1. As for this clone: Its antigen has not been determined. The sample holds no much larger clone one base away, and base qualities are not on file.

The source of this sequence is a woman aged 60-75 years with COVID-19, enrolled during active disease. Source material: peripheral blood. The rearrangement joined TRBV7-2 to TRBJ1-1, with no reliable assignment of the D segment. The CDR3 sequence is CASSFQVYTEAFF. Read as DNA, the sequence is TGTGCCAGCAGCTTCCAGGTGTACACTGAAGCTTTCTTT.